Each of the 17 T cell receptor beta chains below was sequenced from the same sample in a study. TCRdb re-analysed the 5' RACE reads in MiXCR, keeping a single row per CDR3 protein. The table has nearly 55,000 distinct CDR3 sequences, approximately 25% seen once. The sequenced sample consisted of tumor-infiltrating naive CD4+ T cells sorted from the breast tumor. Described subset: naive CD4+ T cells, CD4+CD45RA+CD25-. These receptors were taken from a female donor with breast cancer.

V and J are TRBV29-1 and TRBJ2-3, with D maybe TRBD2 (5 bases). This CDR3 region has 12 residues. The V and J ends lost 6 bases and 4 bases respectively, with 11 bases between them. The germline gives CDR1 SQVTM, CDR2 ANQGSEA. The CDR3 nucleotides are TGCAGCGTCCCAACCGGGGCAGATACGCAGTATTTT. It translates to CSVPTGADTQYF.

This sequence joins TRBV7-8 and TRBJ1-2; TRBD1 might be the D (5 bases). Trimming pared 5 bases from V and 7 bases from J, leaving 14 bases between. Germline loops: CDR1 SGHVS, CDR2 FQNEAQ. The CDR3 runs 13 residues. The CDR3 DNA sequence: TGTGCCAGCAGCCCCAGGGAAATGAGTGGCTACACCTTC. Its translation: CASSPREMSGYTF.

The sample holds many counts of this clonotype. The rearrangement uses TRBV6-5 and TRBJ2-7; D is possibly TRBD1 (6 bases). Trimming removed 6 bases at V and 1 base at J, with 16 bases between. CDR1 and CDR2 (germline): MNHEY, SVGAGI. The length of the CDR3 is 15 residues. The CDR3 DNA sequence: TGTGCCAGCAGCAGACCCCGAACAGGGTCCTACGAGCAGTACTTC. This codes for CASSRPRTGSYEQYF.

This clonotype was recorded a few times. The rearrangement uses TRBV20-1 and TRBJ2-3; 10 positions agree with TRBD2. CDR1 and CDR2 from the germline V gene are DFQATT and SNEGSKA (reference sequence). The CDR3 covers 16 residues. V was clipped by 6 bases and J by 2 bases; unmatched bases: 11. The CDR3 sequence: CSALSGLADYTDTQYF. Written as DNA, the CDR3 is TGCAGTGCCCTATCTGGACTAGCGGACTACACAGATACGCAGTATTTT.

V is TRBV9 and J is TRBJ1-6, with D unclear. The CDR3 extends over 16 amino acids. Germline lookup yields CDR1 SGDLS and CDR2 YYNGEE. V was trimmed by 0 bases and J by 9 bases, leaving 16 bases between them. CDR3 nucleotides: TGTGCCAGCAGCGTAGATTTACACGGGCGTGGTTCACCCCTCCACTTT. This encodes CASSVDLHGRGSPLHF.

This clonotype ranks as medium-sized. The gene calls are TRBV20-1 and TRBJ2-1; 13 nucleotides align to TRBD2. V shed 5 bases and J 7 bases; nucleotides not matched to a gene: 17. CDR1 and CDR2 from the germline V gene are DFQATT and SNEGSKA (reference sequence). The CDR3 consists of 18 residues. CDR3 protein: CSARALAGGPSLGNEQFF. The CDR3 DNA sequence: TGCAGTGCTCGAGCACTAGCGGGAGGGCCGTCCCTTGGGAATGAGCAGTTCTTC.

The sample holds a few counts of this clonotype. The rearrangement uses TRBV7-3 and TRBJ1-5; no reliable D call. The V end was cut by 4 bases, the J end by 5 bases, with 21 bases between. This CDR3 is built from 17 residues. Per germline, CDR1 SGHTA and CDR2 FQGTGA. The CDR3 DNA follows: TGTGCCAGCAGCTCTGGGAGTTACGGAAACCTGGATCAGCCCCAGCATTTT. Translated, it gives CASSSGSYGNLDQPQHF.

This clonotype was observed at least ten times. V is TRBV5-6 and J is TRBJ2-2, with D uncertain. The CDR3 totals 11 residues. Trimming left V 6 bases short and J 7 bases short, with 7 bases between. Germline V CDR1 and CDR2: SGHDT, YYEEEE. The CDR3 protein is CASNGLGELFF. Written as DNA, the CDR3 is TGTGCCAGCAACGGCCTCGGGGAGCTGTTTTTT.

This clonotype appeared a few times. For the CDR3, the DNA is TGCGCCAGCAGCTTGCGGTCGGCGAGAGATACGCAGTATTTT. Translated, it gives CASSLRSARDTQYF. The gene calls are TRBV5-1 and TRBJ2-3, with D unclear. From germline, CDR1 is SGHRS and CDR2 YFSETQ. The CDR3 sequence is 14 residues long. V lost 1 base to trimming and J lost 5 bases, with 11 bases between them.

This clonotype was seen repeatedly, ten times or more. The chain uses TRBV7-6 and TRBJ1-1; no reliable D call. Germline lookup yields CDR1 SGHVS and CDR2 FNYEAQ. This CDR3 spans 13 amino acids. The V and J ends lost 2 bases and 1 base respectively, with 5 bases between them. This CDR3 reads CASSLQANTEAFF. The CDR3 nucleotides are TGTGCCAGCAGCTTACAGGCGAACACTGAAGCTTTCTTT. Using reference TRBV7-6 and TRBJ1-1 for the parts outside the CDR3, the full variable domain is GAGVSQSPRYKVTKRGQDVALRCDPISGHVSLYWYRQALGQGPEFLTYFNYEAQQDKSGLPNDRFSAERPEGSISTLTIQRTEQRDSAMYRCASSLQANTEAFFGQGTRLTVV.

The table lists this clonotype with many counts. The chain links TRBV20-1 to TRBJ1-2; 10 bases are a match to TRBD1. This CDR3 is built from 12 residues. CDR1 DFQATT and CDR2 SNEGSKA come from the germline V gene (reference sequence). Trimming took 6 bases from V and 12 from J; bases not matched to a gene: 10. The CDR3 nucleotides read TGCAGTGCCCATAGACAGGGGGCGGGAGACACCTTC. It yields the protein CSAHRQGAGDTF.

This clonotype has just a few counts. CDR3 protein: CSAPTPFDRDSNQPQHF. In DNA form, the CDR3 reads TGCAGTGCCCCCACCCCTTTCGACAGGGATAGCAATCAGCCCCAGCATTTT. The chain recombines TRBV20-1 with TRBJ1-5; 7 positions agree with TRBD1. Germline V lookup: CDR1 DFQATT, CDR2 SNEGSKA (reference sequence). J was trimmed by 0 bases and V by 6 bases; bases with no gene match: 14. The CDR3 loop spans 17 amino acids.

This clonotype was observed a handful of times. The V call is TRBV7-2, the J call TRBJ2-3; perhaps TRBD1 as D (5 bases). CDR1 is SGHTA and CDR2 is FQGNSA in the germline V gene. This CDR3 has 16 residues. V lost 1 base to trimming and J lost 0 bases, with 11 bases between them. CDR3 DNA sequence: TGTGCCAGCAGCTTAGTAGGGGCAACTAGCACAGATACGCAGTATTTT. Its protein product is CASSLVGATSTDTQYF.

This chain uses TRBV4-1 with TRBJ2-7; 8 nucleotides match TRBD1. This CDR3 has 16 amino acids. Germline assignment: CDR1 MGHRA and CDR2 YSYEKL. V was clipped by 4 bases and J by 6 bases; unmatched bases: 14. Here the CDR3 reads CASSLTGQVGMGEQYF. Written as DNA, the CDR3 is TGCGCCAGCAGCCTTACGGGACAGGTCGGAATGGGCGAGCAGTACTTC.

For the CDR3, the DNA is TGTGCCAGCAGCTCACCGGGACAGGGGGCGTTTAAAAGCTACGAGCAGTACTTC. This gives the protein CASSSPGQGAFKSYEQYF. The chain links TRBV11-2 to TRBJ2-7, with 12 positions matching TRBD1. V trimming: 4 bases; J trimming: 3 bases; junction bases outside the gene matches: 13. There are 18 residues in the CDR3. Germline V CDR1 and CDR2: SGHAT, FQNNGV.

The chain carries TRBV2 and TRBJ1-5; tentatively, D is TRBD1 (5 bases). This CDR3 has 14 residues. V was cut by 5 bases and J by 5 bases, with 13 bases left in between. Germline V gene data show CDR1 as SNHLY and CDR2 as FYNNEI. Written as DNA, the CDR3 is TGTGCCAGCAGTAGCGAGGCAGGGCATCAGCCCCAGCATTTT. Translating gives CASSSEAGHQPQHF.

A note on this clonotype: The junction departs from germline at one end; a sequencing error may be responsible. This chain joins TRBV24-1 and TRBJ2-1; D possibly matches TRBD1 or TRBD2 (6 bases each). The CDR3 spans 15 residues. From germline, CDR1 is KGHDR and CDR2 SFDVKD. The CDR3 nucleotides are TGTGCCACCAGCGGGCCCGGGGGCGGGTACAATGAGCAATTCTTC. Translating it yields CATSGPGGGYNEQFF.